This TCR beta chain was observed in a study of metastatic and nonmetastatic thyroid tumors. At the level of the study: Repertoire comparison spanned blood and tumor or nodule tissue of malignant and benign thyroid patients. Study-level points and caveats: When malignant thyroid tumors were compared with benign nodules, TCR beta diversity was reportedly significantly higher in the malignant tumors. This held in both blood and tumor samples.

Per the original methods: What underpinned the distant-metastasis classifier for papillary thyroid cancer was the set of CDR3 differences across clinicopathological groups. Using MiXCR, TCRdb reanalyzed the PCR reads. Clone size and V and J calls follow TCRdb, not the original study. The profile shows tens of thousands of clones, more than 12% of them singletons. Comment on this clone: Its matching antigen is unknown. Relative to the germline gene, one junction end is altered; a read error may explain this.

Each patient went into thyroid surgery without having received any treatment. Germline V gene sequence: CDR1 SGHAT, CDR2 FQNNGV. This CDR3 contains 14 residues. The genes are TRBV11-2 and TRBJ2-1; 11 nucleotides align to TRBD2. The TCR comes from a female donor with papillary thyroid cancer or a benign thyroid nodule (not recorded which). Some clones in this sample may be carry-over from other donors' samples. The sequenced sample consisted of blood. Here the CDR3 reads CAISSGLAGYEQFF. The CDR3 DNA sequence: TGTGCCATCAGCTCTGGACTAGCGGGTTATGAGCAGTTCTTC.